The 14 T cell receptor beta chains reported below all come from one sample, sequenced in a study of chemoradiotherapy in HPV16-positive cancers (dated by TCRdb to the early 2020s). Library preparation used the immunoSEQ multiplex PCR assay. In TCRdb, the immuneACCESS table is reduced to in-frame sequences with V and J assigned. These tables do not hold every clone; where another copy was compared, an unresolved V gene accounts for under half, and the others remain unexplained. The sample has nearly 5,500 clones on record, 89% of them singletons. The ten top clones hold under 2.5% of the sample. Sequencing used blood, obtained from a patient who underwent chemoradiotherapy. The receptors shown here come from a human donor with HPV-associated anogenital cancer.

This sequence joins TRBV5-6 and TRBJ1-2; TRBD1 is a possible D gene (6 bases). The V end lost 4 bases, the J end lost 4 bases, and 17 bases lay between the germline ends. Germline CDR1 and CDR2: SGHDT and YYEEEE. The CDR3 totals 15 residues. The CDR3: CASSPGGGLPYGYTF. The CDR3 DNA is TGTGCCAGCAGCCCGGGAGGGGGGTTACCCTATGGCTACACCTTC.

This clone occurred once. The V call is TRBV7-9, the J call TRBJ1-2; D perhaps matches TRBD1 (5 bases). CDR3 length: 13 residues. Germline CDR1 SEHNR, CDR2 FQNEAQ (reference sequence). V was shortened by 5 bases and J by 7 bases, with 14 bases between the two germline ends. The CDR3, as DNA: TGTGCCAGCAGCCTCTCCGGGGGGGGTGGCTACACCTTC. Encoded protein: CASSLSGGGGYTF.

The CDR3 region is CASSSWDYLSTDTQYF. The CDR3 bases are TGTGCCAGCAGTTCTTGGGACTACCTTAGCACAGATACGCAGTATTTT. The genes are TRBV27 and TRBJ2-3, with 7 bases that match TRBD2. The CDR3 sequence is 16 residues long. Germline values: CDR1 MNHEY, CDR2 SMNVEV (reference sequence). Unmatched junction bases numbered 7, after V lost 4 bases and J lost 0 bases.

The V call is TRBV18, the J call TRBJ2-7; 8 bases map to TRBD1. Looked up from germline, CDR1 is KGHSH and CDR2 is LQKENI. The CDR3 spans 14 residues. Losses at the gene ends were 0 bases for V and 5 bases for J; bases not matched to a gene: 3. CDR3 region: CASSPPWTGNEQYF. The CDR3 DNA reads TGTGCCAGCTCACCACCGTGGACAGGGAACGAGCAGTACTTC. Together with reference TRBV18 and TRBJ2-7, the CDR3 gives the full variable domain: NAGVMQNPRHLVRRRGQEARLRCSPMKGHSHVYWYRQLPEEGLKFMVYLQKENIIDESGMPKERFSAEFPKEGPSILRIQQVVRGDSAAYFCASSPPWTGNEQYFGPGTRLTVT.

V is TRBV9 and J is TRBJ1-5, with a tentative D call TRBD1 (5 bases). Germline CDR1 reads SGDLS; CDR2 reads YYNGEE. V dropped 1 base and J dropped 4 bases, with 9 bases sitting between them. The CDR3 is 14 residues long. For the CDR3, the DNA is TGTGCCAGCAGCGTATCAGGGACTAATCAGCCCCAGCATTTT. Translation gives CASSVSGTNQPQHF.

V is TRBV5-4 and J is TRBJ1-1; 8 bases match TRBD1. This CDR3 region has 15 residues. Germline V lookup: CDR1 SGHNT, CDR2 YYREEE (reference sequence). The junction had 9 bases not matched to a gene; V was cut back by 4 bases and J by 4 bases. The CDR3 DNA is TGTGCCAGCAGCCAGGAAGGACAGGGTCGCACTGAAGCTTTCTTT. Its protein product is CASSQEGQGRTEAFF.

This clone has just one count. The chain employs TRBV6-6 and TRBJ2-3, with a weak D call TRBD1 (7 bases). CDR1 and CDR2 from the germline V gene are MNHNY and SVGAGI (reference sequence). V lost 10 bases and J lost 1, with 12 bases in between. The CDR3 runs 13 residues. The DNA of the CDR3 is TGTGCCAACGGAGGGACAGGCACAGATACGCAGTATTTT. The encoded protein is CANGGTGTDTQYF.

The chain joins TRBV30 to TRBJ2-3; tentative D call: TRBD2 (6 bases). The V end lost 2 bases, the J end lost 4 bases, and 22 bases lay between the germline ends. The CDR3 runs to 17 residues. Germline V gene sequence: CDR1 GTSNPN, CDR2 SVGIG (reference sequence). The CDR3 nucleotides read TGTGCCTGGAGTCCAGACCAGGGACTCCCACTACCAGATACGCAGTATTTT. Translating gives CAWSPDQGLPLPDTQYF.

This chain joins TRBV18 and TRBJ1-1, with D perhaps matching TRBD1 (5 bases). Trimming stripped 1 base from V and 2 bases from J, with 8 bases between. Germline V lookup: CDR1 KGHSH, CDR2 LQKENI. The CDR3 consists of 14 residues. CDR3 in amino acids: CASSPQGPNTEAFF. The CDR3 nucleotides read TGTGCCAGCTCACCACAGGGACCTAACACTGAAGCTTTCTTT.

The CDR3 sequence: CASSQRGLADYSGANVLTF. The CDR3 DNA is TGTGCCAGCAGCCAACGGGGGCTAGCGGACTACTCTGGGGCCAACGTCCTGACTTTC. The V call is TRBV11-1, the J call TRBJ2-6; perhaps TRBD2 as D (7 bases). Trimming stripped 5 bases from V and 0 bases from J, with 20 bases between. This CDR3 contains 19 residues. Germline V gives CDR1 SGHAT, CDR2 FQDESV (reference sequence).

The CDR3 nucleotides read TGTGCCAGCAGCTTATTTGGGAGGGGCGACGAGCAGTACTTC. Protein sequence: CASSLFGRGDEQYF. The rearrangement links TRBV7-3 to TRBJ2-7, with 7 nucleotides matching TRBD2. CDR3 length: 14 amino acids. The V and J ends lost 2 bases and 5 bases, in that order; junction bases with no gene match: 6. In germline, CDR1 is SGHTA, CDR2 FQGTGA.

This chain connects TRBV14 to TRBJ2-6, with D possibly being TRBD2 (5 bases). The length of the CDR3 is 18 residues. Germline CDR1 SGHDN, CDR2 FVKESK. V was trimmed by 3 bases and J by 0 bases, leaving 15 bases between them. The CDR3 DNA reads TGTGCCAGCAGCCAGGAGCGGAGGCATTACTCTGGGGCCAACGTCCTGACTTTC. Its translation is CASSQERRHYSGANVLTF. The full variable domain, completed using reference TRBV14 and TRBJ2-6, is EAGVTQFPSHSVIEKGQTVTLRCDPISGHDNLYWYRRVMGKEIKFLLHFVKESKQDESGMPNNRFLAERTGGTYSTLKVQPAELEDSGVYFCASSQERRHYSGANVLTFGAGSRLTVL.

V is TRBV2 and J is TRBJ2-7; D not resolved. The CDR3 has 11 residues. Germline lookup yields CDR1 SNHLY and CDR2 FYNNEI. Between the trimmed V and J ends, which lost 7 bases and 4 bases, there was a span of 8 bases. CDR3 protein: CASTPKYEQYF. For the CDR3, the DNA is TGTGCCAGCACTCCCAAGTACGAGCAGTACTTC.

This sequence joins TRBV7-6 and TRBJ2-5; 8 positions agree with TRBD1. J gave up 5 bases and V 4 bases, and 9 bases lay outside the gene matches. In germline, CDR1 is SGHVS, CDR2 FNYEAQ. CDR3 length equals 15 residues. Written as DNA, the CDR3 is TGTGCCAGCAGCTCCGCCGGACAGGGCGGGGAGACCCAGTACTTC. This translates into CASSSAGQGGETQYF. Complete variable domain (other parts from reference TRBV7-6 and TRBJ2-5): GAGVSQSPRYKVTKRGQDVALRCDPISGHVSLYWYRQALGQGPEFLTYFNYEAQQDKSGLPNDRFSAERPEGSISTLTIQRTEQRDSAMYRCASSSAGQGGETQYFGPGTRLLVL.